This T cell receptor (beta chain) was recovered during a study of shared clonotypes between healthy human individuals. Study outcomes and limitations: Sampling involved blood alone; tissue repertoires likely differ. An expected dependence of interdonor clonotype sharing on sequencing depth was noted.

The quantity of DNA used in unsorted PBMC replicate PCRs was around 0.3 ug, corresponding to 30,000 or so T cell genomes. Original processing notes: Filtering differed because ImmunoSEQ produced junction-only sequences that carried no quality scores. Produced via immunoSEQ multiplex PCR; TCRdb's table is partial and in-frame only. V and J calls and clone size follow that table, whereas D and trimming were derived from the DNA. The sample shows 450,000 to 500,000 clones, 75% to 85% of them seen only once. The CDR3 runs to 15 residues. Germline-derived CDR1 and CDR2 are LGHNA and YNFKEQ. The V and J ends lost 0 bases and 0 bases respectively, with 9 bases between them. About this clone: The antigen remains unidentified. At the DNA level, this CDR3 is encoded by other sequences in the same sample as well.

The V and J genes are TRBV4-2 and TRBJ2-7; unclear D gene. The sequencing sample was made of PBMCs. This receptor was taken from a woman aged 40 to 55 in good health. Some clones in this sample may be carry-over from other donors' samples. The CDR3 region has the DNA TGTGCCAGCAGCCAAGAGTCTGGCAGCTCCTACGAGCAGTACTTC. Encoded protein: CASSQESGSSYEQYF.